This T cell receptor (beta chain) is drawn from a study of blood T cell repertoires in COVID-19. In the study overall: Samples taken during acute and convalescent COVID-19 were collected in the United States, Italy and Spain. PBMCs, B-cell-depleted T cells, or T cells provided the cDNA or gDNA that made up the material.

The authors' processing: Estimated nucleated cell counts came from reference gene primer amplification. Only in-frame clones appear in the TCRdb table, and some are missing; sequencing was by immunoSEQ multiplex PCR. That table is the source of V, J and clone size, and D and trimming were worked out from the DNA. The sample has 150,000 to 200,000 clones; about 88% are singletons. This CDR3 region has 13 residues. Trimming took 6 bases from V and 3 from J, leaving 11 bases between them. Germline V lookup: CDR1 SGHAT, CDR2 FQNNGV. This clone was detected a few times. The V and J genes are TRBV11-2 and TRBJ1-1; TRBD1 might be the D (6 bases). The sequence came from a man in his forties or fifties with active or convalescent COVID-19. The sequencing input was peripheral blood. The chain's CDR3 is CASRYRVDTEAFF. The CDR3 nucleotides read TGTGCCAGCAGATACAGGGTTGACACTGAAGCTTTCTTT.